This record concerns one T cell receptor (beta chain) sequence. Assay used: immunoSEQ multiplex PCR; TCRdb lists only in-frame clones, some missing. Of a few million clones listed, around 94% are singletons. The CDR3 totals 14 residues. Germline values: CDR1 LNHDA, CDR2 SQIVND (reference sequence). The V and J ends lost 5 bases and 0 bases respectively, with 8 bases between them. These data are taken from a study of shared clonotypes between healthy human individuals. Only Caucasian adults living in Nashville, Tennessee served as donors. V usage is TRBV19 and J usage is TRBJ1-5; D is uncertain. The sequencing input was naive CD4+ T cells sorted from blood. Subset defined: CD45RA+ positively selected. The clonotype was recovered from a man aged 18 to 29 in good health. The CDR3 coding sequence is TGTGCCAGTAGTGAGGGAAATAGCAATCAGCCCCAGCATTTT. This gives the protein CASSEGNSNQPQHF. The variable domain in full, completed from reference TRBV19 and TRBJ1-5, reads DGGITQSPKYLFRKEGQNVTLSCEQNLNHDAMYWYRQDPGQGLRLIYYSQIVNDFQKGDIAEGYSVSREKKESFPLTVTSAQKNPTAFYLCASSEGNSNQPQHFGDGTRLSIL.